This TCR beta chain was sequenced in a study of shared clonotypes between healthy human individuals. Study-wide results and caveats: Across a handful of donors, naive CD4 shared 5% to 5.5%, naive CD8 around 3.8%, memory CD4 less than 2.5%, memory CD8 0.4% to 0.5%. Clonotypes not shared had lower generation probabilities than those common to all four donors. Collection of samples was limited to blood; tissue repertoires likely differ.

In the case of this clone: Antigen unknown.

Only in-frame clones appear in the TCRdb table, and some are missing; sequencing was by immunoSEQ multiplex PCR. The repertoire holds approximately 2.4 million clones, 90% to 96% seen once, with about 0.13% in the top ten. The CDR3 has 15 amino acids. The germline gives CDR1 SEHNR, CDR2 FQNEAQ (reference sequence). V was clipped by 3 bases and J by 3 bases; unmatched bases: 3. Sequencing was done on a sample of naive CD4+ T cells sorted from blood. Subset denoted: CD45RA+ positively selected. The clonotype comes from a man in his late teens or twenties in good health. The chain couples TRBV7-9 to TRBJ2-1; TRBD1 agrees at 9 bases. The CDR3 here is CASSLGQGYYNEQFF. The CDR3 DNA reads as TGTGCCAGCAGCTTGGGACAGGGATACTACAATGAGCAGTTCTTC.